This T cell receptor (beta chain) derives from a study of T cell changes during pregnancy in multiple sclerosis (dated by TCRdb to between 2019 and 2020). The study in broad terms: The study looked at changes in the T cell repertoire across pregnancy in women with multiple sclerosis.

Library construction relied on the immunoSEQ multiplex PCR assay. In TCRdb, the immuneACCESS table is reduced to in-frame sequences with V and J assigned. These tables do not hold every clone; where another copy was compared, an unresolved V gene accounts for under half, and the others remain unexplained. For this sample there are roughly 47,000 clones; about 89% appear just once. The top ten hold approximately 1% of the sample. Remarks on this clone: It lacks a known antigen. No much larger clonotype is one base removed from it; base qualities were not supplied.

The V and J ends are trimmed by 0 bases and 4 bases, leaving 11 bases between them. CDR1 and CDR2, per the germline V gene, are MRHNA and SNTAGT. The CDR3 spans 15 residues, from the cysteine through the phenylalanine. Left in the record is the CDR3 DNA by itself, 45 bases read in frame from the first base. The source was CD4+ T cells from peripheral blood mononuclear cells, collected after pregnancy. The clonotype comes from a female donor with multiple sclerosis, enrolled in a pregnancy study. The V and J segments used are TRBV6-4 and TRBJ2-3; TRBD2 is perhaps the D gene, given 7 matching bases. The DNA sequence reads TGTGCCAGCAGTGACTCCGCGGGGGCGGCAGATACGCAGTATTTT. Translated, this gives CASSDSAGAADTQYF.